This T cell receptor (beta chain) was sequenced for a study of T cell responses to AZD1222 COVID-19 vaccine. The CDR3 extends over 14 amino acids. The V gene's germline CDR1 is SGHVS and CDR2 FQNEAQ. The ends were cut back, 6 bases at V and 2 bases at J, with 13 bases in the middle. Whole-study findings and limits: After two AZD1222 doses, spike-specific TCR breadth and depth rose versus day 0. AZD1222 recipients seropositive at baseline numbered only 5 to 7. Clonal diversity may have been underestimated, and the donors were mostly white British, with more females than males. Vaccine-associated CD4 TCRs spanned spike, dominant at 160-218 and 743-854.

TCRdb's copy holds only in-frame clones and misses some; the assay was immunoSEQ multiplex PCR. The repertoire consists of 150,000 to 200,000 clones, with 90% to 95% occurring once and the leading ten covering 2% to 3%. In the case of this clone: What it binds is unknown.

The sequence came from an adult in good health. Material: peripheral blood, obtained on day 0 of AZD1222 vaccination. The chain recombines TRBV7-8 with TRBJ1-1, with D perhaps TRBD1 (6 bases). The CDR3 DNA is TGTGCCAGCAGGAGGGGGGTACACAACACTGAAGCTTTCTTT. Translated: CASRRGVHNTEAFF. The full variable domain, rest sourced from reference TRBV7-8 and TRBJ1-1, is GAGVSQSPRYKVAKRGQDVALRCDPISGHVSLFWYQQALGQGPEFLTYFQNEAQLDKSGLPSDRFFAERPEGSVSTLKIQRTQQEDSAVYLCASRRGVHNTEAFFGQGTRLTVV.